These 20 T cell receptor beta chains were all obtained from the same sample, sequenced in a study of cytomegalovirus exposure and HLA in healthy donors. In the PCR, 60 Vbeta and 13 Jbeta primers were used. The data were produced by immunoSEQ multiplex PCR, yet TCRdb's version contains in-frame clones alone and is incomplete. The repertoire holds roughly 120,000 clones, with approximately 70% as singletons. Sequencing was carried out using PBMCs. The receptors stem from a woman between 65 and 79 years old in good health and CMV-seropositive.

J is TRBJ2-7 and V is TRBV5-6, with 9 bases fitting TRBD1. CDR1 SGHDT and CDR2 YYEEEE come from the germline V gene. The trim removed 4 bases at V and 6 bases at J, leaving 8 bases unmatched. The length of the CDR3 is 14 residues. DNA for the CDR3: TGTGCCAGCAGCCTCGGGACAGGGCCCTCCGAGCAGTACTTC. Protein: CASSLGTGPSEQYF.

The J gene is TRBJ1-5, the V gene TRBV2; 7 bases agree with TRBD1. CDR3 length: 14 residues. In germline, CDR1 is SNHLY, CDR2 FYNNEI. V shed 5 bases and J 7 bases; nucleotides not matched to a gene: 8. The CDR3 loop is CASSYQGVGQPQHF. The CDR3 DNA is TGTGCCAGCAGTTACCAGGGGGTCGGGCAGCCCCAGCATTTT.

The gene calls are TRBV7-2 and TRBJ2-6; D is ambiguous. CDR1 is SGHTA, CDR2 FQGNSA, per germline. Trimming took off 1 base at V and 4 bases at J, with 8 bases between the two ends. CDR3 size: 15 residues. In DNA form, the CDR3 reads TGTGCCAGCAGCTTAGAGTCAGCGGGGGCCAACGTCCTGACTTTC. As protein: CASSLESAGANVLTF.

This clone was counted a few times. One end of the junction fails to match germline, which may point to a read error. Other DNA sequences of this sample code for an identical CDR3. The CDR3 sequence: CACGQNNSPLHF. CDR3 DNA sequence: TGTGCCTGTGGACAGAATAATTCCCCCCTCCACTTT. The V gene is TRBV30, the J gene TRBJ1-6; D is possibly TRBD1 (6 bases). CDR1 is GTSNPN and CDR2 is SVGIG in the germline V gene (reference sequence). The CDR3 covers 12 residues.

This clone was seen a single time. The chain links TRBV10-3 to TRBJ1-1, with D uncertain. This CDR3 is built from 13 residues. In germline, CDR1 is ENHRY, CDR2 SYGVKD. V dropped 0 bases and J dropped 5 bases, with 7 bases sitting between them. CDR3 bases: TGTGCCATCAGTGAGTCGGGCTGGACTGAAGCTTTCTTT. Translated: CAISESGWTEAFF.

The chain has TRBV7-3 and TRBJ2-7; the D gene is possibly TRBD2 (6 bases). This CDR3 has 15 amino acids. V was cut by 0 bases and J by 6 bases, with 15 bases left in between. Germline V gene data show CDR1 as SGHTA and CDR2 as FQGTGA. CDR3 region: CASSLTPGALGEQYF. For the CDR3, the DNA is TGTGCCAGCAGCTTAACCCCGGGAGCCCTGGGCGAGCAGTACTTC.

This clone has more than one count but fewer than ten. This sequence joins TRBV2 and TRBJ2-7; TRBD1 aligns across 10 bases. This CDR3 has 13 amino acids. The V gene's germline CDR1 is SNHLY and CDR2 FYNNEI. V was pared by 9 bases and J by 2 bases, with 4 bases of the junction left unmatched. The DNA for the CDR3 is TGTGCCAGTCGGGACAGGGGAGCCTACGAGCAGTACTTC. Translated, it gives CASRDRGAYEQYF.

This clone showed up just once. The V gene is TRBV5-5, the J gene TRBJ1-3; tentatively, D is TRBD1 (5 bases). CDR3 size: 18 residues. Per the germline V gene, CDR1 is SGHKS and CDR2 is YYEKEE (reference sequence). The ends were cut back, 0 bases at V and 0 bases at J, with 16 bases in the middle. CDR3 DNA: TGTGCCAGCAGCTTGGACGGCGGACATCTCATCTCTGGAAACACCATATATTTT. Protein: CASSLDGGHLISGNTIYF.

This rearrangement joins TRBV11-2 to TRBJ2-2; D not resolved. CDR1 is SGHAT, CDR2 FQNNGV, per germline. V was shortened by 7 bases and J by 2 bases, with 2 bases between the two germline ends. CDR3 length: 11 amino acids. CDR3 in amino acids: CASINTGELFF. DNA of the CDR3: TGTGCCAGCATAAACACCGGGGAGCTGTTTTTT.

The chain couples TRBV5-5 to TRBJ1-1, with TRBD1 as a possible D gene (6 bases). Trimming took off 3 bases at V and 5 bases at J, with 20 bases between the two ends. Per germline, CDR1 SGHKS and CDR2 YYEKEE (reference sequence). The CDR3 spans 16 residues. In nucleotides, the CDR3 is TGTGCCAGCAGCTCTTTGGGACAAACCGGAAGGACTGAAGCTTTCTTT. This gives the protein CASSSLGQTGRTEAFF.

This sequence joins TRBV4-2 and TRBJ2-1; TRBD1 might be the D (6 bases). V was clipped by 1 base and J by 7 bases, with 11 bases between them. The V gene's germline CDR1 is LGHNA and CDR2 YNFKEQ. The CDR3 is 14 amino acids. CDR3 residues: CASSQVNRVNEQFF. CDR3 sequence (DNA): TGTGCCAGCAGCCAAGTTAACAGGGTAAATGAGCAGTTCTTC.

The genes are TRBV6-1 and TRBJ2-5; D call uncertain. The V end was cut by 1 base, the J end by 1 base, with 10 bases between. CDR1 MNHNS and CDR2 SASEGT come from the germline V gene. The CDR3 is 15 amino acids. CDR3 amino acids: CASSEVRLPQETQYF. Here the CDR3 DNA reads TGTGCCAGCAGTGAAGTCCGCCTACCCCAAGAGACCCAGTACTTC.

The sample holds one count of this clone. CDR3 bases: TGTGCCAGCAGCCAAACTCCTTACAATGAGCAGTTCTTC. Amino acid sequence: CASSQTPYNEQFF. The rearrangement joins TRBV9 to TRBJ2-1, with D hard to call. Germline CDR1 reads SGDLS; CDR2 reads YYNGEE. CDR3 length: 13 amino acids. The V and J ends lost 4 bases and 4 bases respectively, with 9 bases between them.

The rearrangement links TRBV6-1 to TRBJ1-4; TRBD1 might be the D (6 bases). The length of the CDR3 is 15 residues. Germline CDR1 reads MNHNS; CDR2 reads SASEGT. V was cut by 5 bases and J by 7 bases, with 17 bases left in between. The CDR3 bases are TGTGCCAGCAGTAGAACACAGGGCGGCGGTGAAAAACTGTTTTTT. Its protein is CASSRTQGGGEKLFF.

The chain uses TRBV12-5 and TRBJ2-3, with 8 bases lining up with TRBD1. The CDR3 has 14 residues. The ends lost 6 bases at V and 2 bases at J; junction bases unmatched: 4. CDR1 is LGHNT, CDR2 FRNRAP, per germline. The CDR3 reads CASGPGQATDTQYF. The CDR3 DNA sequence: TGTGCTAGTGGGCCGGGACAGGCCACAGATACGCAGTATTTT.

This clone was counted a few times. This sequence joins TRBV5-6 and TRBJ1-1, with 7 bases that match TRBD1. The CDR3 consists of 15 residues. Germline values: CDR1 SGHDT, CDR2 YYEEEE. V shed 4 bases, J shed 5 bases, and the junction held 11 bases outside the gene matches. The CDR3 loop is CASSGQQGRLTEAFF. The CDR3 region has the DNA TGTGCCAGCAGCGGCCAACAGGGGAGGTTGACTGAAGCTTTCTTT. The full variable domain, its missing parts supplied by reference TRBV5-6 and TRBJ1-1, is DAGVTQSPTHLIKTRGQQVTLRCSPKSGHDTVSWYQQALGQGPQFIFQYYEEEERQRGNFPDRFSGHQFPNYSSELNVNALLLGDSALYLCASSGQQGRLTEAFFGQGTRLTVV.

The genes are TRBV4-1 and TRBJ1-1, with 10 bases fitting TRBD1. The CDR3 runs to 15 residues. The germline V gene encodes CDR1 MGHRA and CDR2 YSYEKL. Trimming took 0 bases from V and 5 from J; bases not matched to a gene: 3. The CDR3 DNA follows: TGCGCCAGCAGCCAAGAGGGGACAGGGGTTACTGAAGCTTTCTTT. Protein: CASSQEGTGVTEAFF.

This sequence joins TRBV6-5 and TRBJ1-1; 7 bases match TRBD1. V was pared by 0 bases and J by 5 bases, with 6 bases of the junction left unmatched. The CDR3 loop spans 15 amino acids. Per the germline V gene, CDR1 is MNHEY and CDR2 is SVGAGI. The CDR3 nucleotides read TGTGCCAGCAGTTACTCGCCTGAGACAGGGACTGAAGCTTTCTTT. As protein: CASSYSPETGTEAFF.

This clone was picked up one time. The chain couples TRBV30 to TRBJ1-1; 9 bases align to TRBD1. V lost 3 bases, J lost 10 bases, and 15 bases stayed unmatched. CDR1 GTSNPN and CDR2 SVGIG come from the germline V gene (reference sequence). This CDR3 region has 15 residues. For the CDR3, the DNA is TGTGCCTGGAGGGTCCGAGGGACAGGGCTACGGGTAGCTTTCTTT. It translates to CAWRVRGTGLRVAFF.

This chain joins TRBV19 and TRBJ1-1; D might be TRBD1 (5 bases). The germline V and J ends were trimmed by 4 bases and 6 bases, with 15 bases remaining between them. This CDR3 is built from 14 residues. The germline gives CDR1 LNHDA, CDR2 SQIVND (reference sequence). The CDR3 here is CASSTNTGHAEAFF. In nucleotides, the CDR3 is TGTGCCAGTAGTACAAACACAGGTCACGCTGAAGCTTTCTTT.